This TCR beta chain was captured by sequencing in a study of vaccination and CD4 T cells after COVID-19. The study sequenced cultured CD4+ T cell DNA using the Oncomine TCR Beta short-read assay. TCRdb re-derived calls from the PCR reads in MiXCR, one entry per CDR3 protein. The data hold 15,000 to 20,000 distinct CDR3 sequences, with 45% to 60% observed a single time. Trimming cost V 2 bases and J 5 bases, with 9 bases left between them. The CDR3 runs to 13 residues. Germline CDR1 SGHTA, CDR2 FQGNSA. As for treatment: approximately 9-day PBMC culture with coronavirus spike peptide pools or control peptides (ViraFEST assay). ViraFEST sequenced TCRs after peptide-pool expansion of antigen-specific T cells. These CD4+ T cells came from roughly nine-day cultures by negative selection. As concerns this clonotype: Its antigen is still unknown.

This clonotype originated in a human donor who had recovered from COVID-19. This specimen was CD4+ T cells from blood, cultured in vitro, taken after SARS-CoV-2 vaccination. The chain has TRBV7-2 and TRBJ1-2; D is ambiguous. CDR3 region: CASSLPGGYGYTF. CDR3 nucleotide sequence: TGTGCCAGCAGCTTACCGGGAGGGTATGGCTACACCTTC.